This is a list of T cell receptor beta chains from one sample in a study of early T cells in non-severe SARS-CoV-2 infection. TCRdb redid the calling of the 5' RACE reads with MiXCR, one entry per CDR3 protein. The repertoire includes roughly 41,000 distinct CDR3 sequences, 5.8% of them detected once, and around 24% sits in the top ten. The sequenced sample was whole blood. The receptors originated from an adult who was a healthcare worker with PCR-confirmed SARS-CoV-2 infection or an uninfected control (not recorded which). CDR3s include the opening cysteine and the closing phenylalanine or tryptophan. Some rows have no size entry. The others give once, few or many, or a class for an expanded clone.

CDR3aa: CASSTSGGATDTQYF; abundance: many; v_gene: TRBV6-6
CDR3aa: CASSLGGSINYGYTF; abundance: many; v_gene: TRBV12-3/TRBV12-4
CDR3aa: CASREQGSANTGELFF; abundance: many; v_gene: TRBV7-9
CDR3aa: CASSSTGGITEAFF; abundance: many; v_gene: TRBV5-1
CDR3aa: CASSPGGTNEKLFF; abundance: NA; v_gene: TRBV12-3/TRBV12-4
CDR3aa: CASSVLAGTGTYEQYF; abundance: many; v_gene: TRBV11-2
CDR3aa: CASSFRVSTGELFF; abundance: many; v_gene: TRBV12-3/TRBV12-4
CDR3aa: CASSHQSGSYNEQFF; abundance: NA; v_gene: TRBV11-2
CDR3aa: CASSTGTSGRIGELFF; abundance: NA; v_gene: TRBV19
CDR3aa: CASSGLGTEAFF; abundance: medium-sized; v_gene: TRBV18
CDR3aa: CASSVVGTTSTDTQYF; abundance: many; v_gene: TRBV9
CDR3aa: CASSSGGPSTDTQYF; abundance: many; v_gene: TRBV7-2
CDR3aa: CASSMSRLAKNIQYF; abundance: many; v_gene: TRBV19
CDR3aa: CASRSGASDTQYF; abundance: few; v_gene: TRBV7-9
CDR3aa: CASRRQGWGDTQYF; abundance: NA; v_gene: TRBV27
CDR3aa: CASSLTNLKAFF; abundance: many; v_gene: TRBV28
CDR3aa: CASSLSGSTNEQFF; abundance: many; v_gene: TRBV7-9
CDR3aa: CASKATPGVQETQYF; abundance: few; v_gene: TRBV14